This T cell receptor beta chain was profiled in a study of spatial heterogeneity in lung cancer. Study outcomes and limitations: There were more appearances of ubiquitous expanded tumor TCRs in blood at resection than at follow-up.

From the 5' RACE reads, TCRdb called clonotypes with MiXCR, one entry per CDR3 protein. Among 90,000 to 95,000 distinct CDR3 sequences, roughly 12% were seen once, and the ten largest hold over 40%. Time point of the sample: sample taken at primary tumor resection. Germline CDR1 reads SGHTA; CDR2 reads FQGNSA. This CDR3 region has 15 residues. V dropped 5 bases and J dropped 9 bases, with 22 bases sitting between them. This clonotype was seen at least ten times. What it binds is unknown. This TCR was recovered from a male donor with early-stage non-small cell lung cancer. Sample: PBMCs, taken at surgery. This sequence joins TRBV7-2 and TRBJ1-1; D ambiguous. Written as DNA, the CDR3 is TGTGCCAGCAGCGAAAGGAGGGATTTGGCTTTGAAAGCTTTCTTT. This translates into CASSERRDLALKAFF.